These 8 T cell receptor beta chains came from one sample sequenced in a study of CD4 T cells in relation to SARS-CoV-2 and coronaviruses. The repertoire was sequenced with immunoSEQ multiplex PCR; TCRdb's copy has only in-frame clones and lacks some. This repertoire shows about 40,000 clones, over 60% found once; its top ten account for over 20%. These receptors lack a known antigen. Material for sequencing was memory CD4+ T cells from PBMCs, cultured in vitro. The receptors shown here come from an adult with COVID-19.

This clone appeared once. This rearrangement joins TRBV21-1 to TRBJ2-5; the D call TRBD2 from the table was never checked on the DNA. TRBV21-1 is a pseudogene segment. There are 16 residues in the CDR3. This CDR3 is CASSNSGRAFGETQYF. The DNA of the CDR3 is TGTGCCAGCAGCAATAGCGGGAGGGCCTTTGGGGAGACCCAGTACTTC.

This rearrangement joins TRBV6-2 or TRBV6-3 to TRBJ2-7; D is unclear. CDR3 length: 15 amino acids. V lost 6 bases and J 2 bases, leaving 17 bases between the germline ends. Germline lookup yields CDR1 MNHEY and CDR2 SVGEGT. As DNA, the CDR3 is TGTGCCAGCAGCACGTGGACCGGAAGCGCCTACGAGCAGTACTTC. Its translation: CASSTWTGSAYEQYF.

The V call is TRBV3-1 (or the pseudogene TRBV3-2), the J call TRBJ1-5, with 8 bases fitting TRBD1. The CDR3 runs 14 residues. The germline V gene encodes CDR1 LGHDT and CDR2 YNNKEL (reference sequence). Losses at the gene ends were 4 bases for V and 2 bases for J; bases not matched to a gene: 1. The CDR3: CASSPTGGNQPQHF. Here the CDR3 DNA reads TGTGCCAGCAGCCCGACAGGGGGCAATCAGCCCCAGCATTTT.

The V gene is TRBV6-2 or TRBV6-3, the J gene TRBJ2-1; D might be TRBD2 (6 bases). CDR3 length: 17 residues. Germline CDR1 and CDR2: MNHEY and SVGEGT. With 2 bases removed from V and 4 bases from J, the gap between germline ends came to 18 bases. In DNA form, the CDR3 reads TGTGCCAGCAGTTACCAACCAGATCCTGGGAGGTACAATGAGCAGTTCTTC. Protein sequence: CASSYQPDPGRYNEQFF.

The chain has TRBV3-1 (or the pseudogene TRBV3-2) and TRBJ2-6, with TRBD2 identical over 10 bases. This CDR3 has 18 residues. Germline assignment: CDR1 LGHDT and CDR2 YNNKEL (reference sequence). Unmatched junction bases numbered 7, after V lost 5 bases and J lost 0 bases. As DNA, the CDR3 is TGTGCCAGCAGCGATCGGACTAGCGGATACTCTGGGGCCAACGTCCTGACTTTC. Protein product: CASSDRTSGYSGANVLTF.

The chain joins TRBV20-1 to TRBJ1-6, with D maybe TRBD1 (5 bases). Per the germline V gene, CDR1 is DFQATT and CDR2 is SNEGSKA (reference sequence). V gave up 3 bases and J gave up 9 bases, with 18 bases separating them. This CDR3 contains 15 residues. CDR3 loop: CSASDGARVFSPLHF. The CDR3 nucleotides read TGCAGTGCTAGTGACGGGGCGAGGGTATTTTCACCCCTCCACTTT.

The chain is built from TRBV6-5 and TRBJ2-7, with unresolved D. The CDR3 consists of 15 residues. Germline loops: CDR1 MNHEY, CDR2 SVGAGI. Trimming took off 2 bases at V and 2 bases at J, with 13 bases between the two ends. For the CDR3, the DNA is TGTGCCAGCAGTTACGATGCTGGTTCCGCCTACGAGCAGTACTTC. This encodes CASSYDAGSAYEQYF.

This chain joins TRBV28 and TRBJ2-1; D gene unclear. CDR3 size: 11 residues. The ends were cut back, 6 bases at V and 9 bases at J, with 9 bases in the middle. CDR1 MDHEN and CDR2 SYDVKM come from the germline V gene. Written as DNA, the CDR3 is TGTGCCAGCAGAACCGATCTTGAGCAGTTCTTC. Translation gives CASRTDLEQFF.